The clone carrying this T cell receptor (beta chain) turned up a few times. This entry belongs to a study of T cells in Graves' hyperthyroidism and ophthalmopathy. Patients with ophthalmopathy all had a Clinical Activity Score of at least 3, a NOSPECS grade of at least 4 and duration under 3 months. This CDR3 has 12 residues. Deletions cut 6 bases from V and 5 bases from J, with 11 bases between. In germline, CDR1 is DFQATT, CDR2 SNEGSKA (reference sequence). Researchers took RNA transcripts and amplified the TCR beta CDR3 regions from them. Carried out on the TCR CDR3, a first-round RT-PCR used the HTBI primer set. MiXCR was run by TCRdb on the multiplex PCR reads, yielding one entry per CDR3 protein. The repertoire holds some 650,000 distinct CDR3 sequences, with about a sixth as singletons.

V usage is TRBV20-1 and J usage is TRBJ2-1, with D perhaps TRBD1 (6 bases). Source material: blood. This TCR came from a woman in her thirties or forties with Graves' ophthalmopathy. The CDR3 bases are TGCAGTGCCCTGACAGGCAACAATGAGCAGTTCTTC. Its translation is CSALTGNNEQFF.